One and the same sample provided the 27 T cell receptor beta chains below, sequenced in a study. TCRdb re-called the RT-PCR reads through MiXCR, storing one row per CDR3 protein. The repertoire holds about 680,000 distinct CDR3 sequences, with 11% to 15% as singletons. Sequencing was carried out using memory CD4+ T cells from blood. These receptors came from a female donor in good health, serving as a healthy control.

The chain joins TRBV6-1 to TRBJ2-2, with 8 bases lining up with TRBD1. V dropped 4 bases and J dropped 5; count of bases not matched to a gene: 6. The V gene's germline CDR1 is MNHNS and CDR2 SASEGT. The length of the CDR3 is 15 residues. The chain's CDR3 is CASSARTGMTGELFF. The CDR3, as DNA: TGTGCCAGCAGTGCCCGGACAGGGATGACCGGGGAGCTGTTTTTT.

The V gene is TRBV7-2, the J gene TRBJ2-3, with TRBD2 matching 10 bases. Germline V CDR1 and CDR2: SGHTA, FQGNSA. CDR3 length: 15 residues. V was pared by 5 bases and J by 5 bases, with 7 bases of the junction left unmatched. CDR3 nucleotides: TGTGCCAGCAGCCCCAGTCTAGCGGGAGTAGATACGCAGTATTTT. Amino acids: CASSPSLAGVDTQYF. The full variable domain, its missing parts supplied by reference TRBV7-2 and TRBJ2-3, is GAGVSQSPSNKVTEKGKDVELRCDPISGHTALYWYRQSLGQGLEFLIYFQGNSAPDKSGLPSDRFSAERTGGSVSTLTIQRTQQEDSAVYLCASSPSLAGVDTQYFGPGTRLTVL.

Many counts were recorded for this clonotype. This rearrangement joins TRBV6-5 to TRBJ2-7; perhaps TRBD1 as D (5 bases). There are 11 residues in the CDR3. Germline CDR1 and CDR2: MNHEY and SVGAGI. V lost 7 bases to trimming and J lost 3 bases, with 7 bases between them. CDR3 region: CASTQGYEQYF. CDR3 nucleotide sequence: TGTGCCAGCACCCAGGGCTACGAGCAGTACTTC.

The CDR3 protein is CASSLEGTSGPQHF. CDR3 DNA: TGCGCCAGCAGCTTGGAGGGGACCTCGGGGCCCCAGCATTTT. The chain joins TRBV5-1 to TRBJ1-5; D is perhaps TRBD1 (5 bases). Between the trimmed V and J ends, which lost 0 bases and 9 bases, there was a span of 13 bases. CDR1 is SGHRS, CDR2 YFSETQ, per germline. There are 14 residues in the CDR3.

This clonotype was seen at least ten times. V usage is TRBV9 and J usage is TRBJ2-2; TRBD2 is a possible D gene (6 bases). The V gene's germline CDR1 is SGDLS and CDR2 YYNGEE. Trimming stripped 0 bases from V and 2 bases from J, with 11 bases between. The CDR3 is 16 residues long. The CDR3 is CASSVAAGGNTGELFF. Written as DNA, the CDR3 is TGTGCCAGCAGCGTAGCCGCCGGGGGAAACACCGGGGAGCTGTTTTTT.

The rearrangement uses TRBV20-1 and TRBJ2-7, with D tentatively TRBD2 (6 bases). Trimming took 6 bases from V and 6 from J, leaving 12 bases between them. Germline CDR1 is DFQATT and CDR2 is SNEGSKA (reference sequence). This CDR3 contains 11 residues. CDR3 region: CSAMTRSEQYF. For the CDR3, the DNA is TGCAGTGCCATGACTAGAAGCGAGCAGTACTTC.

This clonotype was found a few times. The chain recombines TRBV9 with TRBJ1-2, with unresolved D. V was pared by 5 bases and J by 1 base, with 15 bases between. CDR1 is SGDLS, CDR2 YYNGEE, per germline. This CDR3 spans 15 amino acids. CDR3 residues: CASSRTSSYNYGYTF. In DNA, the CDR3 is TGTGCCAGCAGTCGAACTTCGTCATATAACTATGGCTACACCTTC.

This rearrangement joins TRBV20-1 to TRBJ1-2; D is unresolved. Germline-derived CDR1 and CDR2 are DFQATT and SNEGSKA (reference sequence). The CDR3 loop spans 11 amino acids. V was cut by 3 bases and J by 6 bases, with 8 bases left in between. DNA of the CDR3: TGCAGTGCTAGTCGTGGGAATGGCTACACCTTC. Encoded protein: CSASRGNGYTF.

This clonotype showed up just a few times. The gene calls are TRBV7-8 and TRBJ1-1; D unclear. Germline lookup yields CDR1 SGHVS and CDR2 FQNEAQ. Trimming removed 5 bases at V and 9 bases at J, with 16 bases between. This CDR3 has 13 amino acids. CDR3 protein: CASSLGEFRQAFF. In DNA form, the CDR3 reads TGTGCCAGCAGCCTAGGTGAATTCAGACAAGCTTTCTTT.

This clonotype was observed a few times. DNA of the CDR3: TGTGCCAGCAGTCCCCCCGGGCCCCGTGGGTATTGGTATTTT. It yields the protein CASSPPGPRGYWYF. The chain uses TRBV6-5 and TRBJ1-3, with unresolved D. The V gene's germline CDR1 is MNHEY and CDR2 SVGAGI. V was clipped by 5 bases and J by 16 bases, with 24 bases between them. The CDR3 spans 14 residues.

This clonotype has more than one count but fewer than ten. The J gene is TRBJ1-6, the V gene TRBV4-3; 9 positions agree with TRBD1. The junction had 13 bases not matched to a gene; V was cut back by 3 bases and J by 10 bases. The CDR3 sequence is 17 residues long. Per the germline V gene, CDR1 is LGHNA and CDR2 is YSLEER. The CDR3 coding sequence is TGCGCCAGCAGCCATATTCCGACAGGGGGTTCCCACTCACCCCTCCACTTT. The encoded protein is CASSHIPTGGSHSPLHF.

This clonotype has more than one count but fewer than ten. This chain joins TRBV27 and TRBJ2-1; tentatively, D is TRBD2 (6 bases). The V and J ends lost 1 base and 5 bases respectively, with 9 bases between them. The CDR3 length is 14 residues. Per the germline V gene, CDR1 is MNHEY and CDR2 is SMNVEV (reference sequence). The CDR3 region is CASSLFSGDNEQFF. The CDR3 nucleotides read TGTGCCAGCAGTTTATTTAGCGGAGACAATGAGCAGTTCTTC.

In this sample, this clonotype turned up many times. The gene calls are TRBV6-5 and TRBJ1-1; 8 nucleotides align to TRBD1. The CDR3 is made up of 14 amino acids. Germline lookup yields CDR1 MNHEY and CDR2 SVGAGI. The V and J ends lost 7 bases and 1 base, in that order; junction bases with no gene match: 5. The CDR3 nucleotides are TGTGCCAGCACAGGGGGCTCTTGGAACACTGAAGCTTTCTTT. Protein: CASTGGSWNTEAFF.

The chain links TRBV7-2 to TRBJ1-1; D gene uncertain. The ends were cut back, 2 bases at V and 0 bases at J, with 7 bases in the middle. The CDR3 contains 14 residues. Looked up from germline, CDR1 is SGHTA and CDR2 is FQGNSA. The CDR3 nucleotides are TGTGCCAGCAGCTTACAACTGCTGAACACTGAAGCTTTCTTT. It specifies CASSLQLLNTEAFF.

This clonotype was counted between two and nine times. J is TRBJ2-7 and V is TRBV10-2; D gene uncertain. V shed 6 bases and J shed 3 bases, with 12 bases lying between them. Germline V CDR1 and CDR2: WSHSY, SAAADI. The CDR3 loop spans 13 amino acids. The CDR3 protein is CASRTNENYEQYF. Here the CDR3 DNA reads TGCGCCAGCAGAACCAATGAGAACTACGAGCAGTACTTC.

The chain employs TRBV2 and TRBJ1-1, with no clear D. The CDR3 spans 13 residues. Per the germline V gene, CDR1 is SNHLY and CDR2 is FYNNEI. V dropped 9 bases and J dropped 0 bases, with 11 bases sitting between them. The DNA for the CDR3 is TGTGCCAGTGTGAGGGTGGTGAACACTGAAGCTTTCTTT. It translates to CASVRVVNTEAFF.

This clonotype was detected many times. The chain links TRBV5-1 to TRBJ2-3; 10 positions match TRBD2. Germline loops: CDR1 SGHRS, CDR2 YFSETQ. V trimming: 4 bases; J trimming: 2 bases; junction bases outside the gene matches: 13. CDR3 length: 18 residues. The CDR3 sequence: CASSKTPGLAQNTDTQYF. The CDR3 coding sequence is TGCGCCAGCAGCAAAACTCCGGGACTAGCGCAAAACACAGATACGCAGTATTTT.

This sequence joins TRBV20-1 and TRBJ1-1; 8 bases align to TRBD1. The CDR3 sequence is 14 residues long. Germline V lookup: CDR1 DFQATT, CDR2 SNEGSKA (reference sequence). The trim removed 1 base at V and 3 bases at J, leaving 4 bases unmatched. The chain's CDR3 is CSARGDRTYTEAFF. The CDR3 DNA is TGCAGTGCTAGAGGGGACAGGACCTACACTGAAGCTTTCTTT.

This clonotype appeared a few times. The chain is built from TRBV11-2 and TRBJ1-1, with D tentatively TRBD1 (6 bases). V was clipped by 5 bases and J by 1 base, with 14 bases between them. Germline V gene lookup returns CDR1 SGHAT and CDR2 FQNNGV. This CDR3 region has 15 residues. CDR3 DNA sequence: TGTGCCAGCAGCAGGGACATCCGTGGGAACACTGAAGCTTTCTTT. This sequence encodes CASSRDIRGNTEAFF.

This clonotype was found many times. The chain combines TRBV5-1 with TRBJ2-5, with D unresolved. Trimming cost V 0 bases and J 5 bases, with 11 bases left between them. CDR1 and CDR2 from the germline V gene are SGHRS and YFSETQ. The CDR3 has 14 residues. The CDR3 region is CASSLAFEAETQYF. The CDR3 DNA is TGCGCCAGCAGCTTGGCATTCGAGGCGGAGACCCAGTACTTC.

The V and J genes are TRBV7-9 and TRBJ2-3, with 11 bases that match TRBD2. Trimming cost V 4 bases and J 2 bases; bases outside gene matches: 5. This CDR3 is built from 16 residues. Germline loops: CDR1 SEHNR, CDR2 FQNEAQ (reference sequence). CDR3 amino acids: CASSSTSGRPTDTQYF. The DNA of the CDR3 is TGTGCCAGCAGCTCCACTAGCGGGAGACCCACAGATACGCAGTATTTT.

The chain is built from TRBV24-1 and TRBJ2-3, with 11 bases lining up with TRBD2. Per the germline V gene, CDR1 is KGHDR and CDR2 is SFDVKD. V shed 9 bases and J 7 bases; nucleotides not matched to a gene: 8. This CDR3 spans 14 amino acids. This CDR3 is CATQGTSGVNTQYF. For the CDR3, the DNA is TGTGCCACCCAAGGGACTAGCGGAGTAAATACGCAGTATTTT.

This clonotype was observed a few times. J is TRBJ1-4 and V is TRBV9; D is perhaps TRBD1 (5 bases). V gave up 7 bases and J gave up 3 bases, with 13 bases separating them. Germline V gene sequence: CDR1 SGDLS, CDR2 YYNGEE. The CDR3 is made up of 14 amino acids. CDR3 loop: CASQGQGSNEKLFF. In DNA, the CDR3 is TGTGCCAGCCAAGGTCAGGGTTCTAATGAAAAACTGTTTTTT.

The chain links TRBV7-2 to TRBJ2-5; maybe TRBD2 (5 bases). V shed 1 base and J shed 7 bases, with 7 bases lying between them. The germline gives CDR1 SGHTA, CDR2 FQGNSA. The CDR3 extends over 12 amino acids. This CDR3 is CASSLDEGTQYF. CDR3 DNA sequence: TGTGCCAGCAGCTTAGACGAGGGGACCCAGTACTTC.

This clonotype has at least ten counts. The V call is TRBV7-2, the J call TRBJ1-1; 7 nucleotides match TRBD1. J was trimmed by 0 bases and V by 5 bases; bases with no gene match: 6. Germline values: CDR1 SGHTA, CDR2 FQGNSA. This CDR3 is 15 amino acids long. CDR3 in DNA: TGTGCCAGCAGCGACACAGGGGACTTGAACACTGAAGCTTTCTTT. It encodes CASSDTGDLNTEAFF.

The rearrangement uses TRBV3-1 and TRBJ2-2; 12 nucleotides line up with TRBD2. The J segment lost 1 base and the V segment lost 2 bases, leaving 2 bases of the junction unmatched. The CDR3 is made up of 17 amino acids. The germline V gene encodes CDR1 LGHDT and CDR2 YNNKEL (reference sequence). CDR3 DNA: TGTGCCAGCAGCCAAAGGGGACTAGCGGGGAACACCGGGGAGCTGTTTTTT. Protein: CASSQRGLAGNTGELFF.

This clonotype has at least ten counts. V gene TRBV7-9 combines with J gene TRBJ2-5; possible D gene TRBD2, 6 bases. This CDR3 contains 11 residues. Germline V gene data show CDR1 as SEHNR and CDR2 as FQNEAQ (reference sequence). Deletions cut 4 bases from V and 8 bases from J, with 8 bases between. The CDR3 spells CASSSGGTQYF. The CDR3 DNA is TGTGCCAGCAGCTCCGGGGGAACCCAGTACTTC. Filled out from reference TRBV7-9 and TRBJ2-5, the complete variable domain reads DTGVSQNPRHKITKRGQNVTFRCDPISEHNRLYWYRQTLGQGPEFLTYFQNEAQLEKSRLLSDRFSAERPKGSFSTLEIQRTEQGDSAMYLCASSSGGTQYFGPGTRLLVL.